This T cell receptor beta chain originates from a study of beta chain features in type 1 diabetes. Study results and limitations: TCRB CDR3s were moderately but significantly shorter in Type 1 diabetes patients in all four CD4+ subsets.

This clone was seen just once. Its antigen is unidentified. One heparinised draw, averaging roughly 110 mL, was taken per donor. Reverse transcription of all isolated RNA meant that expressed TCRB transcripts were sequenced. TCRdb's copy holds only in-frame clones and misses some; the assay was immunoSEQ multiplex PCR. The sample shows about 5,400 clones, 70% to 80% of them seen only once. Looked up from germline, CDR1 is SEHNR and CDR2 is FQNEAQ (reference sequence). This CDR3 region has 12 residues. Between the trimmed V and J ends, which lost 8 bases and 8 bases, there was a span of 15 bases. The rearrangement joins TRBV7-9 to TRBJ1-2, with D possibly matching TRBD1 (5 bases). The source is a man aged 18-30 years in good health. Material: Tregs from blood. The CDR3 coding sequence is TGTGCCAGCGGCTACCAGGGTGGGGGCTACACCTTC. Protein: CASGYQGGGYTF. The whole variable domain, filled in from reference TRBV7-9 and TRBJ1-2, reads DTGVSQNPRHKITKRGQNVTFRCDPISEHNRLYWYRQTLGQGPEFLTYFQNEAQLEKSRLLSDRFSAERPKGSFSTLEIQRTEQGDSAMYLCASGYQGGGYTFGSGTRLTVV.